This TCR beta chain was documented in a study of neurological immune-mediated disorders. Time point denoted: longitudinal time-point 3. TCRdb re-analysed the 5' RACE reads in MiXCR, keeping a single row per CDR3 protein. Of approximately 100,000 distinct CDR3 sequences in the sample, about 10% were seen once. The CDR3 covers 12 residues. CDR1 and CDR2 from the germline V gene are SGHAT and FQNNGV. The ends were cut back, 2 bases at V and 10 bases at J, with 8 bases in the middle. The table lists this clonotype with a few counts. The chain links TRBV11-2 to TRBJ2-2; D unclear. The clonotype was recovered from a female donor with HTLV-1-associated myelopathy (HAM/TSP). The source material was PBMCs. The CDR3 nucleotides read TGTGCCAGCAGCTTATCCGCCGCGGAGCTGTTTTTT. Translating it yields CASSLSAAELFF.